This TCR beta chain was captured in a study of OX40 agonist ivuxolimab in advanced cancers. About the research overall: Of the participants, roughly 40% had some prior anti-PD-1, anti-PD-L1 or anti-CTLA-4 therapy, which was allowed. Findings of the study overall: In the 0.1 to 3.0 mg/kg range, CD4+ and CD8+ blood T cells had expanded clonally by week 6.

Assay used: immunoSEQ multiplex PCR; TCRdb lists only in-frame clones, some missing. The sample contains tens of thousands of clones, about 91% of which appear only once. Trimming took 4 bases from V and 4 from J; bases not matched to a gene: 6. The CDR3 is 14 residues long. Looked up from germline, CDR1 is MNHEY and CDR2 is SVGAGI. As concerns this clone: Its antigen is still unknown.

The receptor was derived from an adult with an advanced solid tumor such as melanoma, head and neck, liver or kidney cancer. Here the sequenced sample was CD4+ or CD8+ T cells sorted from blood, taken in a trial of the OX40 agonist ivuxolimab. The chain recombines TRBV6-5 with TRBJ1-2; 7 bases agree with TRBD1. The CDR3 protein is CASSSRGGGYGYTF. CDR3 nucleotide sequence: TGTGCCAGCAGTTCCCGAGGGGGCGGCTATGGCTACACCTTC.